This is a list of T cell receptor beta chains from one sample in a study of a mutant IDH1 vaccine in newly diagnosed glioma. The antigens for these receptors are not known. Assay used: immunoSEQ multiplex PCR; TCRdb lists only in-frame clones, some missing. The sample lists some 10,000 clones; around 80% were seen once. This specimen was PBMCs, taken from a glioma patient whose treatment included an IDH1 peptide vaccine. Source of these receptors: a man aged 30 to 39 with glioma. Each CDR3 is given with its conserved first and last residue. The order of the fields is CDR3 protein, CDR3 DNA, J gene, D gene, clone size, V gene, CDR3 length. D genes are given only for firm matches. Only some rows state a clone size, as once, few, many or a class for expanded clones.

CASSLSVYGSTDTQYF,TGTGCCAGCAGTTTATCGGTCTATGGGAGCACAGATACGCAGTATTTT,TRBJ2-3,.,.,TRBV27,16
CASSDSTGGNTEAFF,TGTGCCAGCAGTGACTCGACAGGGGGTAACACTGAAGCTTTCTTT,TRBJ1-1,TRBD1,.,TRBV6-4,15
CASSQDWTYNEQFF,TGTGCCAGCAGCCAAGATTGGACTTACAATGAGCAGTTCTTC,TRBJ2-1,.,.,TRBV14,14
CASSFGQAQETQYF,TGTGCCAGCAGCTTCGGACAGGCGCAAGAGACCCAGTACTTC,TRBJ2-5,TRBD1,.,TRBV5-4,14
CASRPDRGDGTEAFF,TGTGCCAGCAGACCTGACAGGGGAGACGGCACTGAAGCTTTCTTT,TRBJ1-1,TRBD1,.,TRBV6-4,15
CSARPLAGGDTQYF,TGCAGCGCCCGGCCCCTAGCGGGAGGAGATACGCAGTATTTT,TRBJ2-3,TRBD2,few,TRBV29-1,14
CASSLDTGGGTEAFF,TGCGCCAGCAGCTTGGATACAGGGGGCGGGACTGAAGCTTTCTTT,TRBJ1-1,TRBD1,.,TRBV5-1,15
CASSTNGWSNEKLFF,TGTGCCAGCAGCACTAATGGGTGGTCTAATGAAAAACTGTTTTTT,TRBJ1-4,.,.,TRBV7-9,15
CASSNWDRGTGELFF,TGCGCCAGCAGCAACTGGGACAGGGGAACCGGGGAGCTGTTTTTT,TRBJ2-2,TRBD1,.,TRBV5-1,15
CASRGGLAGSNTGELFF,TGTGCCAGCCGGGGCGGGCTAGCGGGATCGAACACCGGGGAGCTGTTTTTT,TRBJ2-2,TRBD2,few,TRBV2,17
CASSQEGWLAGVTGELFF,TGTGCCAGCAGCCAAGAAGGTTGGCTAGCGGGAGTCACCGGGGAGCTGTTTTTT,TRBJ2-2,TRBD2,once,TRBV4-2,18
CASSPNQEDQPQHF,TGTGCCAGCAGCCCAAATCAGGAGGATCAGCCCCAGCATTTT,TRBJ1-5,.,.,TRBV4-2,14
CAWSPLDALAEAFF,TGTGCCTGGAGTCCCCTGGACGCTTTGGCTGAAGCTTTCTTT,TRBJ1-1,.,once,TRBV30,14
CASSSSGGSYNEQFF,TGTGCCAGCAGCAGCTCTGGAGGGTCATACAATGAGCAGTTCTTC,TRBJ2-1,.,.,TRBV7-9,15
CASSLYSGRSETQYF,TGTGCCAGCAGCTTATATAGCGGGAGATCAGAGACCCAGTACTTC,TRBJ2-5,TRBD2,.,TRBV7-2,15
CASSEAPMGGRARNEQFF,TGTGCCAGCAGTGAAGCGCCGATGGGCGGGAGGGCCAGGAATGAGCAGTTCTTC,TRBJ2-1,TRBD2,.,TRBV2,18
CASSVDTGELFF,TGTGCCAGCAGCGTAGACACCGGGGAGCTGTTTTTT,TRBJ2-2,.,once,TRBV9,12
CASGRGGGTDTQYF,TGTGCCAGCGGGAGGGGAGGAGGGACAGATACGCAGTATTTT,TRBJ2-3,TRBD2,.,TRBV6-1,14
CASSLDSAGYTF,TGTGCCAGCAGCTTGGACAGTGCTGGCTACACCTTC,TRBJ1-2,.,.,TRBV5-8,12
CASSLALAYYNEQFF,TGTGCCAGCAGCTTAGCACTAGCGTACTACAATGAGCAGTTCTTC,TRBJ2-1,TRBD2,.,TRBV7-9,15
CASSFISRTGAENTIYF,TGTGCCAGCAGCTTTATCAGTAGGACAGGGGCCGAAAACACCATATATTTT,TRBJ1-3,TRBD1,.,TRBV7-2,17
CASSYSGGSYEQYF,TGTGCCAGCAGTTACTCTGGAGGCTCCTACGAGCAGTACTTC,TRBJ2-7,.,.,TRBV6-5,14
CASSGTAEDTQYF,TGTGCCAGCTCCGGGACAGCTGAAGATACGCAGTATTTT,TRBJ2-3,TRBD1,.,TRBV27,13
CASSPLGGTGEKLFF,TGTGCCAGCAGCCCCCTGGGAGGGACGGGGGAAAAACTGTTTTTT,TRBJ1-4,.,.,TRBV6-4,15
CSVVPSRSYTYEQYF,TGCAGCGTTGTACCGTCGAGGTCGTACACCTACGAGCAGTACTTC,TRBJ2-7,.,.,TRBV29-1,15
CASSSGHGDSNQPQHF,TGCGCCAGCAGCTCCGGACACGGAGATAGCAATCAGCCCCAGCATTTT,TRBJ1-5,.,.,TRBV5-1,16
CASSLAAQETQYF,TGTGCCAGCAGCTTGGCAGCCCAAGAGACCCAGTACTTC,TRBJ2-5,.,.,TRBV11-2,13
CASSRDPTDTQYF,TGTGCCAGCAGCCGCGACCCAACAGATACGCAGTATTTT,TRBJ2-3,.,.,TRBV14,13
CASSFSGRTYEQYF,TGTGCCAGCAGCTTTAGCGGGAGGACCTACGAGCAGTACTTC,TRBJ2-7,TRBD2,.,TRBV7-2,14
CASSYSTGVYNEQFF,TGTGCCAGCAGTTACTCGACGGGTGTCTACAATGAGCAGTTCTTC,TRBJ2-1,.,.,TRBV6-5,15
CASSLGDRQPQHF,TGTGCCAGCAGCTTAGGGGACCGGCAGCCCCAGCATTTT,TRBJ1-5,.,few,TRBV11-2,13
CASSRGSETYEQYF,TGCGCCAGCAGCCGAGGGAGCGAAACCTACGAGCAGTACTTC,TRBJ2-7,.,.,TRBV4-1,14
CASSKKAPGGVTTNEKLFF,TGTGCCAGCAGCAAAAAGGCTCCTGGGGGGGTAACGACTAATGAAAAACTGTTTTTT,TRBJ1-4,.,.,TRBV21-1,19
CASSYSIFSGNTIYF,TGTGCCAGCAGTTACTCGATTTTCTCTGGAAACACCATATATTTT,TRBJ1-3,.,.,TRBV6-6,15
CASSRTDSPSGNTIYF,TGCGCCAGCAGCCGGACGGACAGCCCCTCTGGAAACACCATATATTTT,TRBJ1-3,.,.,TRBV5-1,16
CASSGTVPEQYF,TGCGCCAGCAGCGGGACAGTCCCCGAGCAGTACTTC,TRBJ2-7,TRBD1,.,TRBV5-1,12
CASSPDPTHPNQPQHF,TGCGCCAGCAGCCCTGACCCGACACACCCTAATCAGCCCCAGCATTTT,TRBJ1-5,.,once,TRBV5-1,16
CAISEGTKAFF,TGTGCCATCAGTGAGGGGACAAAAGCTTTCTTT,TRBJ1-1,.,.,TRBV6-5,11
CATSTNTGELFF,TGTGCCACCAGCACTAACACCGGGGAGCTGTTTTTT,TRBJ2-2,.,.,TRBV15,12
CASILWDTGELFF,TGTGCCAGCATCCTATGGGATACCGGGGAGCTGTTTTTT,TRBJ2-2,.,.,TRBV6-5,13
CATSRGPNYGYTF,TGTGCCACCTCCAGGGGACCTAACTATGGCTACACCTTC,TRBJ1-2,.,.,TRBV5-4,13
CASSSGTSGNTIYF,TGTGCCAGCAGCTCCGGGACCTCCGGAAACACCATATATTTT,TRBJ1-3,.,.,TRBV7-6,14
CASSQGAGWTEAFF,TGCGCCAGCAGCCAAGGGGCAGGGTGGACTGAAGCTTTCTTT,TRBJ1-1,.,.,TRBV4-1,14
CATSSLTSYRGGRNGYTF,TGTGCCACCAGCAGCCTAACGAGCTACAGGGGCGGGAGAAATGGCTACACCTTC,TRBJ1-2,TRBD1,.,TRBV15,18
CAISEQDGGAYGYTF,TGTGCCATCAGTGAGCAGGATGGAGGAGCCTATGGCTACACCTTC,TRBJ1-2,.,.,TRBV10-3,15
CASSPRGGPNTGELFF,TGTGCCAGCAGCCCCCGGGGGGGACCGAACACCGGGGAGCTGTTTTTT,TRBJ2-2,TRBD2,.,TRBV5-4,16